The T cell receptor (beta chain) described here comes from a study of regulatory T cells in long-lasting Graves disease. The authors built TCR beta libraries using iRepertoire HTBI primers and Arm-PCR of CDR3 regions. Per the original methods: Identification of gene segments yielded over 60 TRBV and more than eleven TRBJ across samples. TCRdb reprocessed the multiplex PCR reads with MiXCR, giving one entry per CDR3 protein. The V and J calls here are based on TCRdb, not the publication. The sample holds hundreds of thousands of distinct CDR3 sequences, around 20% seen once. Sample time point: persistent/refractory GD, antithyroid drugs over 5 years with positive TRAb. The TCR library used RNA extracted from PBMCs. The patients were enrolled through endocrinology in Xi'an, China. Findings and caveats of the study: Among the persistent patients, 2,500 to 3,000 public clonotypes were shared, more than the 750 to 1,000 shared among new patients. Persistent disease favored TRBV28, TRBJ1-2 and TRBJ2-5.

This clonotype was seen at least ten times. Its cognate antigen is unknown. This CDR3 comprises 15 residues. The germline V and J ends were trimmed by 0 bases and 4 bases, with 13 bases remaining between them. CDR1 is SGHRS and CDR2 is YFSETQ in the germline V gene. The TCR sequence derives from a female donor with Graves disease. This sample comprised peripheral blood mononuclear cells (PBMCs), obtained when the disease was refractory, from a patient treated with antithyroid drugs. The rearrangement uses TRBV5-1 and TRBJ1-1; a weak D match, TRBD1 (6 bases). CDR3 in amino acids: CASSLEGGGITEAFF. The CDR3 DNA follows: TGCGCCAGCAGCTTGGAAGGGGGGGGTATCACTGAAGCTTTCTTT.